Detailed here is one T cell receptor beta chain. Its antigen remains unidentified. An end of the junction does not agree with germline; a read error may underlie this. Receptor libraries were prepared by the immunoSEQ multiplex PCR assay. TCRdb retrieved this table from immuneACCESS and kept in-frame rearrangements only. Not all clones are present; in checked studies, unresolved V genes account for under half, and no reason is known for the remainder. The sample table lists roughly 130,000 clones, approximately 90% of them with a count of one. Roughly 8.7% of the sample belongs to the ten largest clones. The CDR3 runs 16 amino acids, cysteine and phenylalanine included. CDR3 DNA only is kept here, 48 bases in frame from base 1. The germline V gene (reference sequence) yields PRHDT for CDR1 and FYEKMQ for CDR2. The record originates from a study of control samples from healthy donors and cancer patients (dated by TCRdb to about 2020).

The receptor was isolated from a man aged 18 to 30 in good health. In this chain, TRBV13 is recombined with TRBJ2-7; 8 bases in the middle match TRBD1. Sequencing was performed on blood. The DNA is TGTGCCAGCAGCCTACAGACAGGGGTGGACTCCCACGAGCAGTACTTC. This is translated as CASSLQTGVDSHEQYF.